Below, one T cell receptor (beta chain) is given with its context. Its cognate antigen is unknown. The assay was immunoSEQ multiplex PCR, and TCRdb's table has in-frame clones only and misses some. This sample yields about 84,000 clones, of which 70% to 90% are seen a single time; 9% to 14% belongs to the top ten. CDR1 and CDR2 from the germline V gene are MNHEY and SVGEGT. The V segment lost 6 bases and the J segment 8 bases; nucleotides outside the gene matches: 12. This CDR3 spans 14 amino acids. This specimen comes from a study of T cell responses to AZD1222 COVID-19 vaccine. Findings and limits, study-wide: White British people made up most donors, females outnumbered males, and clonal diversity was possibly underestimated.

The sample was peripheral blood, taken 28 days after the second AZD1222 dose. V and J are TRBV6-2 or TRBV6-3 and TRBJ1-2, with TRBD1 matching over 7 bases. This sequence was found in an adult who received the AZD1222 COVID-19 vaccine. The CDR3 is CASSLPTGREGYTF. The DNA of the CDR3 is TGTGCCAGCAGCCTACCGACAGGGCGAGAGGGCTACACCTTC.